These 12 T cell receptor beta chains were sequenced from one sample in a study of T-cell reconstitution after alpha-beta-depleted transplantation in children. A TCRbeta library incorporating unique molecular identifiers was prepared. TCRdb recomputed calls from the PCR reads with MiXCR, one row per CDR3 protein. The repertoire has 260,000 or so distinct CDR3 sequences, approximately 12% of them found once; the top ten carry about 2.4%. The source was PBMCs from the stem cell graft donor, collected from the stem cell graft. The receptor set was obtained from a human donor who donated a stem cell graft to a child with acute lymphoblastic leukemia.

Details on this clonotype: This may come from a read error, since a much larger clone is one base off. V usage is TRBV7-2 and J usage is TRBJ1-3; D gene uncertain. Trimming took 4 bases from V and 8 from J, leaving 18 bases between them. The CDR3 is made up of 15 amino acids. The germline V gene encodes CDR1 SGHTA and CDR2 FQGNSA. For the CDR3, the DNA is TGTGCCAGCAGCTACAACCCCAGGAGGAGGGACACCATATATTTT. This codes for CASSYNPRRRDTIYF.

Only a few counts were recorded for this clonotype. A junction end diverges from the germline sequence, so it may reflect a read error. The chain joins TRBV28 to TRBJ2-1, with TRBD1 matching over 7 bases. The CDR3 is 17 amino acids. The germline gives CDR1 MDHEN, CDR2 SYDVKM. CDR3 coding DNA: TGTGCCAGCAGTTCCATGACAGGGAGAGGTTTCTACAATGAGCGGTTCTTC. Translated: CASSSMTGRGFYNERFF.

This clonotype has at least ten counts. V gene TRBV6-5 combines with J gene TRBJ1-1; D gene uncertain. Per the germline V gene, CDR1 is MNHEY and CDR2 is SVGAGI. CDR3 length: 12 residues. Trimming shortened V by 0 bases and J by 8 bases, and 7 bases separated the two germline ends. CDR3 residues: CASSYSEGEAFF. The DNA of the CDR3 is TGTGCCAGCAGTTACTCGGAAGGCGAAGCTTTCTTT.

The sample holds many counts of this clonotype. The gene calls are TRBV6-2 or TRBV6-3 and TRBJ2-7; 14 nucleotides agree with TRBD2. This CDR3 is built from 21 residues. Trimming took 6 bases from V and 7 from J; bases not matched to a gene: 26. Germline assignment: CDR1 MNHEY and CDR2 SVGEGT. The CDR3 region is CASSNREGFGGLAGGVREQYF. CDR3 nucleotides: TGTGCCAGCAGCAATAGGGAGGGTTTTGGAGGACTAGCGGGAGGTGTGCGGGAGCAGTACTTC.

This clonotype has at least ten counts. The chain couples TRBV7-8 to TRBJ2-5; the D is unclear. The CDR3 sequence is 14 residues long. Germline-derived CDR1 and CDR2 are SGHVS and FQNEAQ. The ends were cut back, 4 bases at V and 3 bases at J, with 12 bases in the middle. This CDR3 is CASSCCYWEETQYF. CDR3 sequence (DNA): TGTGCCAGCAGCTGTTGTTATTGGGAAGAGACCCAGTACTTC.

This clonotype has at least ten counts. The chain links TRBV9 to TRBJ1-5, with TRBD1 matching 7 bases. V was pared by 0 bases and J by 4 bases, with 4 bases of the junction left unmatched. This CDR3 comprises 15 residues. The germline V gene encodes CDR1 SGDLS and CDR2 YYNGEE. CDR3 sequence: CASSVGDSQNQPQHF. Here the CDR3 DNA reads TGTGCCAGCAGCGTAGGGGACAGTCAAAATCAGCCCCAGCATTTT. Based on the CDR3 plus reference TRBV9 and TRBJ1-5, the full variable domain is DSGVTQTPKHLITATGQRVTLRCSPRSGDLSVYWYQQSLDQGLQFLIQYYNGEERAKGNILERFSAQQFPDLHSELNLSSLELGDSALYFCASSVGDSQNQPQHFGDGTRLSIL.

This clonotype came up many times. This sequence joins TRBV4-2 and TRBJ1-5; tentatively, D is TRBD1 (5 bases). The CDR3 consists of 14 residues. Per the germline V gene, CDR1 is LGHNA and CDR2 is YNFKEQ. The V gene lost 3 bases and the J gene lost 4 bases, with 10 bases spanning the gap. CDR3 DNA: TGTGCCAGCAGCCACCAGGGTTTGAATCAGCCCCAGCATTTT. The encoded protein is CASSHQGLNQPQHF.

At least ten counts were recorded for this clonotype. The chain joins TRBV20-1 to TRBJ2-7, with 7 positions matching TRBD1. Germline lookup yields CDR1 DFQATT and CDR2 SNEGSKA (reference sequence). The CDR3 spans 15 residues. V was clipped by 3 bases and J by 4 bases; unmatched bases: 12. DNA for the CDR3: TGCAGTGCTAGTGTATCGGGGACAGAAATGTACGAGCAGTACTTC. The encoded protein is CSASVSGTEMYEQYF.

The rearrangement links TRBV2 to TRBJ2-1, with D perhaps TRBD1 or TRBD2 (5 bases each). The V gene's germline CDR1 is SNHLY and CDR2 FYNNEI. The CDR3 covers 14 residues. The V end was cut by 5 bases, the J end by 6 bases, with 14 bases between. Here the CDR3 DNA reads TGTGCCAGCAGTACAACCGGGACGCTCAATGAGCAGTTCTTC. This codes for CASSTTGTLNEQFF.

This clonotype occurred many times. The rearrangement joins TRBV5-5 to TRBJ2-3; maybe TRBD2 (6 bases). Germline-derived CDR1 and CDR2 are SGHKS and YYEKEE (reference sequence). This CDR3 contains 16 residues. V was cut by 2 bases and J by 2 bases, with 15 bases left in between. The CDR3 bases are TGTGCCAGCAGCTTCATAGCCGGGGGAGACACAGATACGCAGTATTTT. This sequence encodes CASSFIAGGDTDTQYF. Together with reference TRBV5-5 and TRBJ2-3, the CDR3 gives the full variable domain: DAGVTQSPTHLIKTRGQQVTLRCSPISGHKSVSWYQQVLGQGPQFIFQYYEKEERGRGNFPDRFSARQFPNYSSELNVNALLLGDSALYLCASSFIAGGDTDTQYFGPGTRLTVL.

This chain links TRBV9 with TRBJ2-7; 9 bases fit TRBD1. Germline CDR1 reads SGDLS; CDR2 reads YYNGEE. This CDR3 has 15 residues. The V segment lost 2 bases and the J segment 5 bases; nucleotides outside the gene matches: 8. This CDR3 is CASSVKGTGRDEQYF. The DNA for the CDR3 is TGTGCCAGCAGCGTGAAGGGGACAGGGCGTGACGAGCAGTACTTC.

There are many counts of this clonotype. The rearrangement uses TRBV12-3 or TRBV12-4 and TRBJ1-1; perhaps TRBD1 as D (5 bases). The CDR3 runs 16 residues. Trimming stripped 4 bases from V and 8 bases from J, with 23 bases between. Here the CDR3 DNA reads TGTGCCAGCAGTTCTCTCAACCTGGCACGGGGCGGAGAAGCTTTCTTT. Residues: CASSSLNLARGGEAFF.